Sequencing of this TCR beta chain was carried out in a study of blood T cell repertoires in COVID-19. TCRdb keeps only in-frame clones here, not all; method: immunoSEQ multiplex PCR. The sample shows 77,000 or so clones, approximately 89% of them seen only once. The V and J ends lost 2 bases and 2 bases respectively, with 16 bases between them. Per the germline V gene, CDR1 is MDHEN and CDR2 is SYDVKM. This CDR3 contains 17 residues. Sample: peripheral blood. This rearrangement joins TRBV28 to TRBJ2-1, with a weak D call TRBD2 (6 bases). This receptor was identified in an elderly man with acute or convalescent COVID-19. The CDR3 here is CASSLAGGPTTYNEQFF. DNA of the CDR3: TGTGCCAGCAGTTTAGCAGGAGGGCCAACCACCTACAATGAGCAGTTCTTC.